Listed here are 9 T cell receptor beta chains from one sample, sequenced in a study of shared clonotypes between healthy human individuals. Libraries were prepared by immunoSEQ multiplex PCR; TCRdb keeps only in-frame clonotypes and omits some of them. In the table there are approximately 350,000 clones, about 74% of which are singletons. The specimen sequenced was memory CD4+ T cells sorted from blood. This sample's subset: CD45RA-negative fraction. The origin of the receptors is a man aged 30-40 years in good health.

V gene TRBV11-2 combines with J gene TRBJ2-7; D may be TRBD1 (6 bases). The V gene's germline CDR1 is SGHAT and CDR2 FQNNGV. V shed 2 bases and J shed 1 base, with 12 bases lying between them. The CDR3 consists of 15 residues. The CDR3 DNA reads as TGTGCCAGCAGCTTAAGCAGGGGAGTGTCCTACGAGCAGTACTTC. Translated: CASSLSRGVSYEQYF.

CDR3 in DNA: TGTGCCAGCAGCGAAGACCTTAGCTCCTACAATGAGCAGTTCTTC. Translation: CASSEDLSSYNEQFF. The chain has TRBV7-6 and TRBJ2-1, with D unresolved. The CDR3 is made up of 15 amino acids. V dropped 5 bases and J dropped 0 bases, with 11 bases sitting between them. Germline V lookup: CDR1 SGHVS, CDR2 FNYEAQ.

The rearrangement links TRBV28 to TRBJ1-5; no clear D gene. The V gene's germline CDR1 is MDHEN and CDR2 SYDVKM. Trimming pared 1 base from V and 6 bases from J, leaving 4 bases between. The CDR3 spans 12 residues. The CDR3 loop is CASSLLGQPQHF. CDR3 in DNA: TGTGCCAGCAGTTTATTAGGTCAGCCCCAGCATTTT.

In its sample, this clone was seen once. V and J are TRBV2 and TRBJ2-4; D is uncertain. V lost 3 bases, J lost 8 bases, and 20 bases lay in between. This CDR3 is 16 amino acids long. Germline V CDR1 and CDR2: SNHLY, FYNNEI. For the CDR3, the DNA is TGTGCCAGCAGTGAGCATAATAGGCCCGATGGGGACATTCAGTACTTC. It encodes CASSEHNRPDGDIQYF.

This clone showed up many times. The chain has TRBV4-1 and TRBJ2-5; 9 bases map to TRBD1. This CDR3 is 15 amino acids long. Germline-derived CDR1 and CDR2 are MGHRA and YSYEKL. With V trimmed by 4 bases and J by 2 bases, 5 bases remained unmatched. The CDR3 DNA is TGCGCCAGCAGCCTGACCGGGACAGGGCAAGAGACCCAGTACTTC. Translating gives CASSLTGTGQETQYF.

The sample holds a few counts of this clone. CDR3 sequence (DNA): TGTGCCAGCAGCTCTGACAGGGAATTTAGCCAGCCCCAGCATTTT. It specifies CASSSDREFSQPQHF. The V and J genes are TRBV6-5 and TRBJ1-5, with TRBD1 identical over 7 bases. Germline V gene sequence: CDR1 MNHEY, CDR2 SVGAGI. The CDR3 covers 15 residues. V gave up 6 bases and J gave up 7 bases; unmatched junction bases: 12.

This clone was detected only once. The chain employs TRBV5-1 and TRBJ1-3, with D tentatively TRBD1 (6 bases). Germline V gene sequence: CDR1 SGHRS, CDR2 YFSETQ. CDR3 length: 14 residues. Deletions cut 1 base from V and 4 bases from J, with 9 bases between. CDR3 sequence reads: CASSLQGTGNTIYF. The DNA for the CDR3 is TGCGCCAGCAGCTTGCAGGGGACCGGAAACACCATATATTTT.

The rearrangement uses TRBV5-6 and TRBJ1-5; D is undetermined. Germline V lookup: CDR1 SGHDT, CDR2 YYEEEE. The CDR3 sequence is 15 residues long. Trimming took off 5 bases at V and 4 bases at J, with 16 bases between the two ends. The DNA of the CDR3 is TGTGCCAGCAGTTACGGTAGCGGTTGGAATCAGCCCCAGCATTTT. It yields the protein CASSYGSGWNQPQHF.

This chain connects TRBV11-2 to TRBJ2-1; D remains ambiguous. The CDR3 spans 14 residues. Germline V gene sequence: CDR1 SGHAT, CDR2 FQNNGV. The V gene lost 5 bases and the J gene lost 4 bases, with 12 bases spanning the gap. The CDR3: CASSALLKYNEQFF. CDR3 nucleotides: TGTGCCAGCAGCGCGCTTCTTAAGTACAATGAGCAGTTCTTC.